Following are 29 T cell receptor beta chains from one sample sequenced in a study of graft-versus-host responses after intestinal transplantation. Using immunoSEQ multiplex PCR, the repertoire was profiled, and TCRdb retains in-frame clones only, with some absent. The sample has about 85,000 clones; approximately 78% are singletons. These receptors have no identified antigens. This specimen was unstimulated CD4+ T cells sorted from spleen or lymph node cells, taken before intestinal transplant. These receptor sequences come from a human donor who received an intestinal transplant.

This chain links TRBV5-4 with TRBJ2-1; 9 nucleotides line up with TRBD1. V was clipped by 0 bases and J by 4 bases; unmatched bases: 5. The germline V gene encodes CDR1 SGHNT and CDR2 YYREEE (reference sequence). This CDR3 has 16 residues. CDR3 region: CASSLGGQGSYNEQFF. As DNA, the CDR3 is TGTGCCAGCAGCTTGGGGGGACAGGGATCGTACAATGAGCAGTTCTTC.

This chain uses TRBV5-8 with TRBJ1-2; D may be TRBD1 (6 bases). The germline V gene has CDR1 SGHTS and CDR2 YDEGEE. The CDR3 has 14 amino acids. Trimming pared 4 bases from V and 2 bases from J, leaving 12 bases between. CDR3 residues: CASSDSTGNYGYTF. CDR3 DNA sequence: TGTGCCAGCAGCGATTCCACAGGGAACTATGGCTACACCTTC. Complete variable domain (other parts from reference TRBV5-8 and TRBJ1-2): EAGVTQSPTHLIKTRGQQATLRCSPISGHTSVYWYQQALGLGLQFLLWYDEGEERNRGNFPPRFSGRQFPNYSSELNVNALELEDSALYLCASSDSTGNYGYTFGSGTRLTVV.

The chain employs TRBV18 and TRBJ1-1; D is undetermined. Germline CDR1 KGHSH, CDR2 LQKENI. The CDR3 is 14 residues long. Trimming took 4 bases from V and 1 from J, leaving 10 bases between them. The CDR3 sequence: CASSRRVENTEAFF. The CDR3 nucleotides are TGTGCCAGCTCACGCCGGGTCGAGAACACTGAAGCTTTCTTT. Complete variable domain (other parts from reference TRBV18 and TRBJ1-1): NAGVMQNPRHLVRRRGQEARLRCSPMKGHSHVYWYRQLPEEGLKFMVYLQKENIIDESGMPKERFSAEFPKEGPSILRIQQVVRGDSAAYFCASSRRVENTEAFFGQGTRLTVV.

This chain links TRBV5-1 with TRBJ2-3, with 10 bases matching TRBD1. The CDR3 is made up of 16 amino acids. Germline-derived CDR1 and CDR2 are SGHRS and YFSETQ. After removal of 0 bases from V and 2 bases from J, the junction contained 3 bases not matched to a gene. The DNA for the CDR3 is TGCGCCAGCAGCTTGGAGGGACAGGGGATCACAGATACGCAGTATTTT. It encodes CASSLEGQGITDTQYF.

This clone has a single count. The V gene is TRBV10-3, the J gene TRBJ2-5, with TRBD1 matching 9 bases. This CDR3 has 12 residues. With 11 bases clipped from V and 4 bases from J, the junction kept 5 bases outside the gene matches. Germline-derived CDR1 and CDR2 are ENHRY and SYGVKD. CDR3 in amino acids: CAAGQGGETQYF. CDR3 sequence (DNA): TGTGCCGCGGGACAGGGAGGAGAGACCCAGTACTTC.

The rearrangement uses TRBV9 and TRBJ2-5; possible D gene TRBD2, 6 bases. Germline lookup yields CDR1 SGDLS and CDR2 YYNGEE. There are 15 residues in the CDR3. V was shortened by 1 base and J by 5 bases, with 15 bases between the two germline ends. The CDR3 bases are TGTGCCAGCAGCGTAAGCCCGGGGAGGCAGGAGACCCAGTACTTC. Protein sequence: CASSVSPGRQETQYF.

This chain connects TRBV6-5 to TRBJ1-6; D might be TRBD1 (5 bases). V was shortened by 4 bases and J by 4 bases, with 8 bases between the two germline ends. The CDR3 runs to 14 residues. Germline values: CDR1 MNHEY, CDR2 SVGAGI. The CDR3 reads CASSLGGYNSPLHF. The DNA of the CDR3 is TGTGCCAGCAGTTTGGGGGGATATAATTCACCCCTCCACTTT.

In nucleotides, the CDR3 is TGTGCCAGCAGTTTGGGGGGGGCCTCTAACTATGGCTACACCTTC. It specifies CASSLGGASNYGYTF. The chain couples TRBV28 to TRBJ1-2; a weak D match, TRBD1 (6 bases). This CDR3 has 15 amino acids. Trimming took 3 bases from V and 0 from J, leaving 11 bases between them. CDR1 is MDHEN, CDR2 SYDVKM, per germline.

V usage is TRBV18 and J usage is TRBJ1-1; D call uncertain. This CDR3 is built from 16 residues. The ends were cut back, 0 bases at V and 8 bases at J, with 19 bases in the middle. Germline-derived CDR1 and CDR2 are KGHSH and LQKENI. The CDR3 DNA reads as TGTGCCAGCTCACCACCGACGGGGAGACTGCTAGGCGAAGCTTTCTTT. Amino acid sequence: CASSPPTGRLLGEAFF.

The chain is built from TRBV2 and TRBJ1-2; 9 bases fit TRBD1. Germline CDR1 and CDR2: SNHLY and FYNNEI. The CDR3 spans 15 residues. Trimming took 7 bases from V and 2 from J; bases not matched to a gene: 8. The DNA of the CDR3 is TGTGCCAGCACCACACTCGGACAGGGGAACTATGGCTACACCTTC. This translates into CASTTLGQGNYGYTF.

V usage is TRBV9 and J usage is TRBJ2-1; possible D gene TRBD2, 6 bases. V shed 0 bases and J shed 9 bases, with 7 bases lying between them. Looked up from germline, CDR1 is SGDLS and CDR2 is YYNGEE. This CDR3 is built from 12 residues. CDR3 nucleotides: TGTGCCAGCAGCGTAGGCGGGGCTGAGCAGTTCTTC. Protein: CASSVGGAEQFF.

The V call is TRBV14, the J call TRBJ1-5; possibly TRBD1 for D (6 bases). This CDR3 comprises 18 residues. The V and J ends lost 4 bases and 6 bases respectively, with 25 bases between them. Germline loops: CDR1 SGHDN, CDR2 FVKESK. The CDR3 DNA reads TGTGCCAGCAGCCTCCAAGTGGGGGCTGGTGCATTCTTTCAGCCCCAGCATTTT. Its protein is CASSLQVGAGAFFQPQHF.

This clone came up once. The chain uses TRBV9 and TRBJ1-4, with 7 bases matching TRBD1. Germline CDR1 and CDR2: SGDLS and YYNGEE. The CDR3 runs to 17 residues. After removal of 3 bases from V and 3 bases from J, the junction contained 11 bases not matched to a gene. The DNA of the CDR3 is TGTGCCAGCAGCGGATTGAAGGGGGCGCAGGCTAATGAAAAACTGTTTTTT. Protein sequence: CASSGLKGAQANEKLFF.

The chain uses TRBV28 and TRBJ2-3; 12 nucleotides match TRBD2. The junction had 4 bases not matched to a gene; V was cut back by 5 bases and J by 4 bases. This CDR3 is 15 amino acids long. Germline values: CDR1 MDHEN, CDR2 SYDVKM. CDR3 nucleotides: TGTGCCAGCAGTCCTAGCGGGAGGGCTGCAGATACGCAGTATTTT. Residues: CASSPSGRAADTQYF.

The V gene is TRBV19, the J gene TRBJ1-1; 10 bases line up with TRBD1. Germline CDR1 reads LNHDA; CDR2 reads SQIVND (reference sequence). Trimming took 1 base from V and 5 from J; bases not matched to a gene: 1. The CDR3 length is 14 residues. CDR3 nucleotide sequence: TGTGCCAGTAGTATAGGACAGGGGGCTACTGAAGCTTTCTTT. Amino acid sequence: CASSIGQGATEAFF. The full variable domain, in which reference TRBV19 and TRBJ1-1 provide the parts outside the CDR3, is DGGITQSPKYLFRKEGQNVTLSCEQNLNHDAMYWYRQDPGQGLRLIYYSQIVNDFQKGDIAEGYSVSREKKESFPLTVTSAQKNPTAFYLCASSIGQGATEAFFGQGTRLTVV.

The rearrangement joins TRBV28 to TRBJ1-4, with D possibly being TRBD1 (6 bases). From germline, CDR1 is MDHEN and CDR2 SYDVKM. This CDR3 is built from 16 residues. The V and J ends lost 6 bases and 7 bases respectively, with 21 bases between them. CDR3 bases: TGTGCCAGCAGCTCCCCCGGACAGCCTCTTTCTGAAAAACTGTTTTTT. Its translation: CASSSPGQPLSEKLFF.

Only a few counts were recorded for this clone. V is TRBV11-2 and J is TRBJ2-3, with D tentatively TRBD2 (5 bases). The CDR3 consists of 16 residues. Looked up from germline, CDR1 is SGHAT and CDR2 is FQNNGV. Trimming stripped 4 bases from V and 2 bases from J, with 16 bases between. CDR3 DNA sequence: TGTGCCAGCAGCTCCTATCTAGCAACCCTCACAGATACGCAGTATTTT. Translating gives CASSSYLATLTDTQYF.

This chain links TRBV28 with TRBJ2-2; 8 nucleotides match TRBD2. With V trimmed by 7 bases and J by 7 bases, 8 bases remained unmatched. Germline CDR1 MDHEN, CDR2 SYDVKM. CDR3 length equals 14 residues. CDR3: CASTAGGSSGELFF. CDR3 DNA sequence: TGTGCCAGCACGGCGGGGGGCAGTAGCGGGGAGCTGTTTTTT.

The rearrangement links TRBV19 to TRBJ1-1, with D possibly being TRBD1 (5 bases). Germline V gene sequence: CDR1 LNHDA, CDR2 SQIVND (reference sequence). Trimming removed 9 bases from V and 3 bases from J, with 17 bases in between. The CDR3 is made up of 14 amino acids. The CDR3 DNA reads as TGTGCCAGCCGTGGGGGGAGAGGGTACACTGAAGCTTTCTTT. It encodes CASRGGRGYTEAFF.

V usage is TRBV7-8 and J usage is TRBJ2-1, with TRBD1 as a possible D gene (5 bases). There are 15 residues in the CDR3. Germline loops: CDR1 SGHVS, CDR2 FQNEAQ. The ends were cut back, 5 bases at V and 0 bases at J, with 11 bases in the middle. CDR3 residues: CASSLRVLSYNEQFF. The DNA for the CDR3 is TGTGCCAGCAGCCTCAGGGTGCTCTCCTACAATGAGCAGTTCTTC.

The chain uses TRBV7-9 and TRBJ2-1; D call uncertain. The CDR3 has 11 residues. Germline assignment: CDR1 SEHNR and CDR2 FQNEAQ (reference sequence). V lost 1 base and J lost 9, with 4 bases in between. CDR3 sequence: CASSLESEQFF. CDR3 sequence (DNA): TGTGCCAGCAGCTTAGAGAGTGAGCAGTTCTTC.

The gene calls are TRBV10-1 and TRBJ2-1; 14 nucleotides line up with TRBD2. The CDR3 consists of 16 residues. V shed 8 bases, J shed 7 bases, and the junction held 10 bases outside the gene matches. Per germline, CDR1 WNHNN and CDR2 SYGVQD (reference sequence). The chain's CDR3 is CASGRLAGGPGNEQFF. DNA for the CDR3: TGCGCCAGCGGGAGACTAGCGGGAGGGCCTGGGAATGAGCAGTTCTTC.

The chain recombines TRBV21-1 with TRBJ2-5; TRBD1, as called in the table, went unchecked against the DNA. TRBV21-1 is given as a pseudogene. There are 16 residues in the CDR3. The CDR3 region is CASSRGDRGCGETQYF. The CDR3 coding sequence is TGTGCCAGCAGCAGGGGGGACAGGGGTTGTGGAGAGACCCAGTACTTC.

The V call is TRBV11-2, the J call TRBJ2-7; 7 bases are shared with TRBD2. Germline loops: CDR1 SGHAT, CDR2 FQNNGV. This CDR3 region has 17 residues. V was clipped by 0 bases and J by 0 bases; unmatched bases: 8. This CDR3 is CASSLDGLAAGSYEQYF. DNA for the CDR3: TGTGCCAGCAGCTTAGATGGCCTAGCGGCTGGCTCCTACGAGCAGTACTTC.

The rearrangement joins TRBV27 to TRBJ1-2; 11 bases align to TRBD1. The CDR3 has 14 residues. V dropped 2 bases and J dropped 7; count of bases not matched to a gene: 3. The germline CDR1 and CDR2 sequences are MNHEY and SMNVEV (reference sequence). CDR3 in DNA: TGTGCCAGCAGTTTAAGGGACAGGGGGTTTGGCTACACCTTC. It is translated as CASSLRDRGFGYTF.

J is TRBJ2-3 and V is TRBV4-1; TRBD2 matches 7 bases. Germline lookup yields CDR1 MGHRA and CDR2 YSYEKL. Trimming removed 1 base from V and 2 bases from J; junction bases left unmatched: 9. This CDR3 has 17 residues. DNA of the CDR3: TGCGCCAGCAGCCAAGGGGGGGGACGGAGTTACACAGATACGCAGTATTTT. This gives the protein CASSQGGGRSYTDTQYF.

CDR3 DNA: TGTGCCAGCTCACCTGGGGCTTACGAGCAGTACTTC. Its translation: CASSPGAYEQYF. The chain recombines TRBV18 with TRBJ2-7; tentative D call: TRBD1 (5 bases). The germline V gene encodes CDR1 KGHSH and CDR2 LQKENI. Trimming stripped 3 bases from V and 4 bases from J, with 7 bases between. The CDR3 consists of 12 residues.

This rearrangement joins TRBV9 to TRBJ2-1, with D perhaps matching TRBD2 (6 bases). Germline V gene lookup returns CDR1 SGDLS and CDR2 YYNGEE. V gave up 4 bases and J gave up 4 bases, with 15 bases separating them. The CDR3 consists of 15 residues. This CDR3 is CASSFGAEGYNEQFF. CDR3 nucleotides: TGTGCCAGCAGCTTCGGAGCGGAGGGGTACAATGAGCAGTTCTTC.

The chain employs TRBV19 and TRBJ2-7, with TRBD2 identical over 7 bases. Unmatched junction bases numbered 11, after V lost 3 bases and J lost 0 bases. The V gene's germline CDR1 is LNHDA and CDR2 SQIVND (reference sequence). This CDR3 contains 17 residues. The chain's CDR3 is CASSILGGAGYSYEQYF. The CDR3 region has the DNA TGTGCCAGTAGTATTCTCGGGGGAGCGGGGTACTCCTACGAGCAGTACTTC.